This T cell receptor beta chain was found in a study of blood T cell repertoires in COVID-19. TCRdb's copy holds only in-frame clones and misses some; the assay was immunoSEQ multiplex PCR. The table has about 270,000 clones, approximately 89% seen once. This CDR3 has 15 amino acids. V shed 2 bases and J shed 5 bases, with 16 bases lying between them. CDR1 and CDR2 from the germline V gene are SGHRS and YFSETQ. Assignment of participants to cohorts was predicated upon participant-reported clinical history. The J gene is TRBJ1-1, the V gene TRBV5-1, with D possibly TRBD1 on 6 matching bases. Sequencing was carried out using PBMCs or T cells enriched from blood (not recorded which). This clonotype was sampled from a man in his forties who had been exposed to COVID-19. The CDR3 here is CASSFLPGQNTEAFF. The CDR3 DNA sequence: TGCGCCAGCAGCTTCCTTCCGGGACAAAATACTGAAGCTTTCTTT.